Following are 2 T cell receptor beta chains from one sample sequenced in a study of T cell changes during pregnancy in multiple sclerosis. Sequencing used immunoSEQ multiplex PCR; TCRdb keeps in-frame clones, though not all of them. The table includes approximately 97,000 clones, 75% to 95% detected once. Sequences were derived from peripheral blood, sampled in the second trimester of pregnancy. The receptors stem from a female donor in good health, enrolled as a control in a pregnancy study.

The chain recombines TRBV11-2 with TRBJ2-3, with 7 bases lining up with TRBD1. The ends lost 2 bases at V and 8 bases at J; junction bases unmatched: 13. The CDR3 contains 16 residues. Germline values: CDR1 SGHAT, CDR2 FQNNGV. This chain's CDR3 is CASSLTTGASPGTQYF. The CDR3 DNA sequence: TGTGCCAGCAGCTTAACAACAGGGGCCTCCCCCGGTACGCAGTATTTT.

Here the CDR3 DNA reads TGTGCCAGCAGTGGGGACAGGCTTGGAAATCAGCCCCAGCATTTT. Translation gives CASSGDRLGNQPQHF. The chain has TRBV6-5 and TRBJ1-5; 8 bases match TRBD1. The CDR3 extends over 15 amino acids. Germline V lookup: CDR1 MNHEY, CDR2 SVGAGI. J gave up 4 bases and V 5 bases, and 7 bases lay outside the gene matches.